The entry that follows covers one T cell receptor beta chain sequence. These data originate in a study of T cell changes during pregnancy in multiple sclerosis. The CDR3 runs 16 residues. Unmatched junction bases numbered 11, after V lost 4 bases and J lost 8 bases. Germline V gene data show CDR1 as MDHEN and CDR2 as SYDVKM. Sequencing was performed with immunoSEQ multiplex PCR; in TCRdb, only in-frame clones are kept and a portion is missing. The sample records about 32,000 clones, about 88% being singletons. The material sequenced was CD8+ T cells from peripheral blood mononuclear cells, taken in the second trimester of pregnancy. The sequence came from a female donor with multiple sclerosis, enrolled in a pregnancy study. V usage is TRBV28 and J usage is TRBJ2-1; 10 bases agree with TRBD1. The CDR3 sequence: CASSSPTGGLSDEQFF. The CDR3, as DNA: TGTGCCAGCAGTTCCCCGACAGGGGGCCTTTCGGATGAGCAGTTCTTC.